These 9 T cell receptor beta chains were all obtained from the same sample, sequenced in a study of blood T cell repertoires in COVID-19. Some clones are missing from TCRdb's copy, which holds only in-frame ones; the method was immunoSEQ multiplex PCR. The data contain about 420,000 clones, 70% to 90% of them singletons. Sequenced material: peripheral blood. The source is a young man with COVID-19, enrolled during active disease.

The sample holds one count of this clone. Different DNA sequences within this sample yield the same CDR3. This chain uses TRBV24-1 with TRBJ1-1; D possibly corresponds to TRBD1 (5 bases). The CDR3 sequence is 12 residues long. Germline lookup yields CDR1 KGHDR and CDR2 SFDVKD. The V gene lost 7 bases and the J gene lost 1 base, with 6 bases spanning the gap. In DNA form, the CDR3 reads TGTGCCACCAGCGACAGGAACACTGAAGCTTTCTTT. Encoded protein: CATSDRNTEAFF.

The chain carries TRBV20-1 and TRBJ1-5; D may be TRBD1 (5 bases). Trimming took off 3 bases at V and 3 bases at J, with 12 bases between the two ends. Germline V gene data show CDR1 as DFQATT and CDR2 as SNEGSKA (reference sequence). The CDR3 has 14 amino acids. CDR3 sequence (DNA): TGCAGTGCTAGTGCAGGGCTAAACAATCAGCCCCAGCATTTT. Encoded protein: CSASAGLNNQPQHF.

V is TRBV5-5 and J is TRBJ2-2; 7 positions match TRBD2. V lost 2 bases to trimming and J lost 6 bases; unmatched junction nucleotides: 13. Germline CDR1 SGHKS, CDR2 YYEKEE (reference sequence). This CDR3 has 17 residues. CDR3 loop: CASSLQWGGSNAGELFF. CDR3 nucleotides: TGTGCCAGCAGCTTACAGTGGGGCGGGAGTAACGCCGGGGAGCTGTTTTTT.

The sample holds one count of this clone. The CDR3, as DNA: TGCGCCAGCACAGACAGAGGAACCGGGGAGCTGTTTTTT. Amino acid sequence: CASTDRGTGELFF. The chain employs TRBV10-2 and TRBJ2-2, with D maybe TRBD1 (5 bases). V was cut by 7 bases and J by 5 bases, with 11 bases left in between. CDR3 length: 13 amino acids. CDR1 and CDR2 (germline): WSHSY, SAAADI.

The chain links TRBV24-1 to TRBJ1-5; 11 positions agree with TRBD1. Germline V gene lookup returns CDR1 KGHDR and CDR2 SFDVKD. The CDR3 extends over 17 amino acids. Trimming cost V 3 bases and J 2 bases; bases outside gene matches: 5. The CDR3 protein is CATSDPGQGAGNQPQHF. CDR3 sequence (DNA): TGTGCCACCAGTGATCCTGGACAGGGGGCAGGCAATCAGCCCCAGCATTTT.

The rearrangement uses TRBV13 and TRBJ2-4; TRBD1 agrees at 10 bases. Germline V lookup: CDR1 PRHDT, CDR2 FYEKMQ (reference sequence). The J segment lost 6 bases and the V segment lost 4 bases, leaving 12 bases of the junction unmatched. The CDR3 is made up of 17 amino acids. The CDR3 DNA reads TGTGCCAGCAGCTACGGGACAGGGGACCACTATCCAAACATTCAGTACTTC. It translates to CASSYGTGDHYPNIQYF.

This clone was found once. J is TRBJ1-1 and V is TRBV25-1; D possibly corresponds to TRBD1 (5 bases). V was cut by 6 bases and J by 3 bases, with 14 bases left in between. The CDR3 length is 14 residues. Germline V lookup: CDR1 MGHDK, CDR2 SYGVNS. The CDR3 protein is CASSWGLGDTEAFF. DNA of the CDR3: TGTGCCAGCAGCTGGGGACTGGGGGACACTGAAGCTTTCTTT.

The CDR3 loop reads CASSLVLSYEQYF. In DNA, the CDR3 is TGTGCCAGCAGCTTAGTTCTCTCCTACGAGCAGTACTTC. The chain is built from TRBV7-9 and TRBJ2-7; D remains unclear. The V gene lost 1 base and the J gene lost 0 bases, with 4 bases spanning the gap. Germline V gene lookup returns CDR1 SEHNR and CDR2 FQNEAQ (reference sequence). The CDR3 covers 13 residues.

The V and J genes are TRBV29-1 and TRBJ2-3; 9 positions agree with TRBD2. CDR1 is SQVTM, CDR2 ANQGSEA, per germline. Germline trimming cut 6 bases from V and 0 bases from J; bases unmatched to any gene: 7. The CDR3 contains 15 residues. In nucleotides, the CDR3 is TGCAGCGTCAGGGGACTAGCTTCAAGCACAGATACGCAGTATTTT. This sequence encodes CSVRGLASSTDTQYF.